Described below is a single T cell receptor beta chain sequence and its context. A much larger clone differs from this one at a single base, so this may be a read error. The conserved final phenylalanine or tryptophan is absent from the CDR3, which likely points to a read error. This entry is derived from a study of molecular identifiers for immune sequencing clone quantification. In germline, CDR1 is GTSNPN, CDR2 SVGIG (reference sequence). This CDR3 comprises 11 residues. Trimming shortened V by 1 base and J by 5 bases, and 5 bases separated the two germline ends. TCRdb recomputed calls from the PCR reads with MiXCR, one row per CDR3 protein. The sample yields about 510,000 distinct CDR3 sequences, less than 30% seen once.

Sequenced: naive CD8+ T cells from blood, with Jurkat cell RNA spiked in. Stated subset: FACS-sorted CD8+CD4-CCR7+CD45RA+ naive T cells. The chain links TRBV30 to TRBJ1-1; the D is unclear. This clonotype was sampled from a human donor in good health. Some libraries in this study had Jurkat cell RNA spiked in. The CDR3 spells CAWSEWTEAFL. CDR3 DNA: TGTGCCTGGAGTGAATGGACTGAAGCTTTCCTT.